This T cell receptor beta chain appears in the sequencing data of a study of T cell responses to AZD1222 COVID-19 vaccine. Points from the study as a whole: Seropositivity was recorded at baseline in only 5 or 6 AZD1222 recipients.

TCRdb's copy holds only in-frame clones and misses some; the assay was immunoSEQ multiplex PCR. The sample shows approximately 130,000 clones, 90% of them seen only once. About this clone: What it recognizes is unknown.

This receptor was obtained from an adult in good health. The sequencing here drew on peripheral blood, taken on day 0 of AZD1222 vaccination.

CDR3 region: CASSPLTPRGETQYF. The CDR3 nucleotides are TGTGCCAGCAGCCCCCTGACACCCAGGGGAGAGACCCAGTACTTC. The rearrangement joins TRBV28 to TRBJ2-5; tentative D call: TRBD1 (6 bases). Germline V CDR1 and CDR2: MDHEN, SYDVKM. The V and J ends lost 6 bases and 4 bases respectively, with 18 bases between them. CDR3 length: 15 amino acids. Full variable domain (outside the CDR3, taken from reference TRBV28 and TRBJ2-5): DVKVTQSSRYLVKRTGEKVFLECVQDMDHENMFWYRQDPGLGLRLIYFSYDVKMKEKGDIPEGYSVSREKKERFSLILESASTNQTSMYLCASSPLTPRGETQYFGPGTRLLVL.